This entry concerns a single T cell receptor (beta chain). Its target is not known. These data belong to a study of CD8+ T cells in alopecia areata. Study-wide results and limits: There were also resident alphabeta T cells of normal skin sequenced in scalp samples. Whereas mice showed it more clearly, TCR sharing across patients was murkier, possibly because of HLA.

The treatment denotes: oral pan-JAK inhibitor, 5-10 mg twice daily. RNA extraction was followed by reverse transcription into cDNA, which acted as the sequencing template. Assay used: immunoSEQ multiplex PCR; TCRdb lists only in-frame clones, some missing. Counted here are roughly 120,000 clones, about 50% occurring once; the ten biggest clones make up roughly 0.5%. V lost 5 bases and J 6 bases, leaving 11 bases between the germline ends. The germline CDR1 and CDR2 sequences are LNHDA and SQIVND (reference sequence). The CDR3 runs 13 residues. The chain employs TRBV19 and TRBJ1-5; D uncertain. The clonotype comes from a human donor with alopecia areata. The specimen comprised CD4+ T cells sorted from blood, sampled at week 4, from a patient treated with tofacitinib. The CDR3 region is CASSGRGSQPQHF. CDR3 DNA sequence: TGTGCCAGTAGTGGGCGGGGATCTCAGCCCCAGCATTTT.